This T cell receptor beta chain is from a study of neurological immune-mediated disorders. Study-level results: TCR-beta repertoires seemed private in all groups, with no expanded CDR3 amino acid sequences shared. Multiple sclerosis was found to have the least TCR clonal expansion, below healthy controls, and HTLV-1-associated myelopathy the most.

The unsorted libraries were generated from a total of 2 million PBMCs, which had been stored in RNAlater at -80 C. One entry per CDR3 protein results from TCRdb running MiXCR on the 5' RACE reads. The repertoire includes approximately 100,000 distinct CDR3 sequences, approximately 3.5% of them detected once, and 2.9% sits in the top ten. This clonotype was seen at least ten times. What it binds is not known. CDR3 length equals 12 residues. V was pared by 7 bases and J by 8 bases, with 14 bases between. The chain is built from TRBV12-3 or TRBV12-4 and TRBJ1-1; D gene uncertain. This TCR was sampled from a woman in her 50s with multiple sclerosis. The specimen was PBMCs. This chain's CDR3 is CASIAYRAEAFF. The DNA for the CDR3 is TGTGCCAGCATCGCGTATCGGGCAGAAGCTTTCTTT.